This T cell receptor beta chain was obtained from a study of blood T cell repertoires in COVID-19. Background on the study: Acute and convalescent COVID-19 samples came from the United States, Italy and Spain. From T cells, B-cell-depleted T cells, or PBMCs came the material, which was cDNA or gDNA.

Study processing details: Estimation of nucleated cell counts was performed using reference gene primer amplification. The protocol was immunoSEQ multiplex PCR, while the TCRdb copy is restricted to in-frame clones and leaves out a portion. The V and J calls and clone size come from that table; D and trimming were worked out from the DNA. Seen here are 250,000 or so clones, 80% to 90% observed once, and the top ten hold over 1.2%. The CDR3 is made up of 15 amino acids. V was clipped by 3 bases and J by 2 bases, with 11 bases between them. Germline V gene sequence: CDR1 KGHSH, CDR2 LQKENI. This TCR came from a man older than 75 with acute or convalescent COVID-19. This sequence joins TRBV18 and TRBJ2-1; tentative D call: TRBD1 (6 bases). Sequencing was done on a sample of peripheral blood. The CDR3: CASSPTGSPYNEQFF. In DNA, the CDR3 is TGTGCCAGCTCACCTACAGGGAGCCCCTACAATGAGCAGTTCTTC.